The 15 T cell receptor beta chains below come from one sample, sequenced in a study of Graves' ophthalmopathy and Graves' hyperthyroidism. Amplification from RNA transcripts yielded the TCR beta CDR3 regions. Second-round multiplex PCR followed a first-round RT-PCR using HTBI primers. TCRdb used MiXCR to reprocess the multiplex PCR reads, holding one entry per CDR3 protein. The sample has about 370,000 distinct CDR3 sequences; 18% are singletons. The sample was peripheral blood. The receptors shown here come from a woman under 30 with Graves' ophthalmopathy.

This clonotype was detected ten times or more. V and J are TRBV3-1 and TRBJ1-6; D uncertain. With 1 base removed from V and 10 bases from J, the gap between germline ends came to 5 bases. Germline-derived CDR1 and CDR2 are LGHDT and YNNKEL (reference sequence). This CDR3 region has 12 residues. This chain's CDR3 is CASSQVSSPLHF. The CDR3 DNA reads TGTGCCAGCAGCCAAGTGTCCTCACCCCTCCACTTT.

In its sample, this clonotype was seen many times. This chain joins TRBV6-5 and TRBJ1-1, with D perhaps TRBD1 (6 bases). Germline CDR1 is MNHEY and CDR2 is SVGAGI. Deletions cut 7 bases from V and 5 bases from J, with 17 bases between. The CDR3 totals 14 residues. The CDR3 bases are TGTGCCAGCACCTACTCGGGGGGGCCAACTGAAGCTTTCTTT. The encoded protein is CASTYSGGPTEAFF.

This clonotype was observed at least ten times. The chain has TRBV28 and TRBJ1-1; no clear D gene. CDR3 length: 16 residues. V was clipped by 10 bases and J by 0 bases, with 21 bases between them. In germline, CDR1 is MDHEN, CDR2 SYDVKM. The CDR3 sequence is CATKPRPTVLNTEAFF. CDR3 in DNA: TGTGCCACCAAACCCCGGCCAACCGTACTGAACACTGAAGCTTTCTTT. Filled out from reference TRBV28 and TRBJ1-1, the complete variable domain reads DVKVTQSSRYLVKRTGEKVFLECVQDMDHENMFWYRQDPGLGLRLIYFSYDVKMKEKGDIPEGYSVSREKKERFSLILESASTNQTSMYLCATKPRPTVLNTEAFFGQGTRLTVV.

This clonotype was seen more than once but under ten times. The chain recombines TRBV6-1 with TRBJ2-7; 8 bases agree with TRBD1. CDR1 and CDR2 from the germline V gene are MNHNS and SASEGT. The CDR3 is made up of 14 amino acids. V lost 5 bases and J lost 4; bases outside the gene matches: 7. The CDR3 protein is CASSRTGLGYEQYF. CDR3 in DNA: TGTGCCAGCAGTCGGACAGGGCTCGGATACGAGCAGTACTTC.

This clonotype was recorded at least ten times. The rearrangement links TRBV2 to TRBJ1-5; no firm D call. This CDR3 contains 16 residues. V lost 4 bases, J lost 2 bases, and 15 bases lay in between. Per the germline V gene, CDR1 is SNHLY and CDR2 is FYNNEI. DNA of the CDR3: TGTGCCAGCAGTGTTGGAGACTGGTTCGGCAATCAGCCCCAGCATTTT. Encoded protein: CASSVGDWFGNQPQHF.

There are many counts of this clonotype. The DNA for the CDR3 is TGTGCCAGCAGCCAAGATCACGTTGGTCGTGGAGCTACGCAGTATTTT. This encodes CASSQDHVGRGATQYF. This rearrangement joins TRBV3-1 to TRBJ2-3; no firm D call. V was shortened by 0 bases and J by 8 bases, with 18 bases between the two germline ends. This CDR3 contains 16 residues. Germline V lookup: CDR1 LGHDT, CDR2 YNNKEL (reference sequence).

In this sample, this clonotype turned up many times. The chain recombines TRBV6-2 or TRBV6-3 with TRBJ2-2; the D is unclear. Germline CDR1 is MNHEY and CDR2 is SVGEGT. The V and J ends lost 3 bases and 5 bases respectively, with 16 bases between them. The CDR3 loop spans 16 amino acids. Here the CDR3 DNA reads TGTGCCAGCAGTTATTTACGGACCTTGACTACCGGGGAGCTGTTTTTT. Its protein product is CASSYLRTLTTGELFF.

The chain recombines TRBV19 with TRBJ1-1; 10 positions match TRBD1. CDR3 length: 16 residues. V dropped 7 bases and J dropped 1; count of bases not matched to a gene: 9. Looked up from germline, CDR1 is LNHDA and CDR2 is SQIVND (reference sequence). The CDR3, as DNA: TGTGCCAGTAACTCCGACAGGGGGCAGGGGAACACTGAAGCTTTCTTT. This sequence encodes CASNSDRGQGNTEAFF.

The chain recombines TRBV28 with TRBJ1-3; 10 bases align to TRBD1. The CDR3 has 15 residues. V gave up 6 bases and J gave up 3 bases; unmatched junction bases: 5. The germline CDR1 and CDR2 sequences are MDHEN and SYDVKM. The CDR3 is CASRRQGAVGNTIYF. As DNA, the CDR3 is TGTGCCAGCAGGAGACAGGGGGCAGTTGGAAACACCATATATTTT.

This sequence joins TRBV4-1 and TRBJ1-1; no reliable D call. CDR3 length: 14 amino acids. V shed 10 bases and J shed 5 bases, with 20 bases lying between them. The germline gives CDR1 MGHRA, CDR2 YSYEKL. This CDR3 reads CATRGPLKGTEAFF. DNA of the CDR3: TGCGCCACCCGCGGACCGCTTAAAGGAACTGAAGCTTTCTTT.

This clonotype was seen ten or more times. This chain joins TRBV12-3 or TRBV12-4 and TRBJ2-2; 8 nucleotides align to TRBD1. This CDR3 is built from 17 residues. Unmatched junction bases numbered 12, after V lost 5 bases and J lost 4 bases. Here the CDR3 DNA reads TGTGCCAGCAGTACTCCGCCAGGGGGCCCGACCACCGGGGAGCTGTTTTTT. The encoded protein is CASSTPPGGPTTGELFF.

This clonotype was counted at least ten times. This chain connects TRBV6-1 to TRBJ2-2; a weak D match, TRBD1 (5 bases). The CDR3 is 14 residues long. V was pared by 8 bases and J by 6 bases, with 16 bases between. Germline-derived CDR1 and CDR2 are MNHNS and SASEGT. CDR3 sequence reads: CASLGAEWSGELFF. CDR3 sequence (DNA): TGTGCCAGCCTTGGGGCAGAATGGTCCGGGGAGCTGTTTTTT.

This clonotype was seen many times. The chain joins TRBV19 to TRBJ1-5, with 7 bases identical to TRBD1. Trimming removed 6 bases from V and 2 bases from J; junction bases left unmatched: 4. Germline lookup yields CDR1 LNHDA and CDR2 SQIVND (reference sequence). The CDR3 runs 14 residues. As DNA, the CDR3 is TGTGCCAGTAGAGGGGGCTTCGGCAATCAGCCCCAGCATTTT. As protein: CASRGGFGNQPQHF.

This clonotype was counted many times. V and J are TRBV28 and TRBJ2-7, with TRBD1 matching 9 bases. The J segment lost 4 bases and the V segment lost 4 bases, leaving 11 bases of the junction unmatched. The germline CDR1 and CDR2 sequences are MDHEN and SYDVKM. The CDR3 consists of 16 residues. CDR3 sequence (DNA): TGTGCCAGCAGTTCGTTTGGACAGGGGAGTGGGTACGAGCAGTACTTC. Its translation is CASSSFGQGSGYEQYF.

The table lists this clonotype with a few counts. This chain uses TRBV11-1 with TRBJ2-2; TRBD2 matches 14 bases. Germline CDR1 SGHAT, CDR2 FQDESV (reference sequence). J lost 7 bases, V lost 5 bases, and 15 bases had no gene match. The CDR3 is 19 amino acids. CDR3 protein: CASSPSGLAGEIRGGELFF. The CDR3 region has the DNA TGTGCCAGCAGCCCCTCGGGACTAGCGGGGGAGATTCGAGGCGGGGAGCTGTTTTTT.